This paragraph reports one TCR beta chain. This entry is derived from a study of pediatric ulcerative colitis. Whole-study context: Most patients had pancolitis, and two had left-sided colitis.

Trimming cost V 0 bases and J 2 bases; bases outside gene matches: 9. Germline loops: CDR1 MRHNA, CDR2 SNTAGT. This CDR3 has 18 residues. Measured with immunoSEQ multiplex PCR; TCRdb has only the in-frame clones, and not every one. There are tens of thousands of clones in the sample; roughly nine tenths occur only once, and around 3% lies in the top ten. The sequenced sample was blood. The sequence was collected from a boy aged 10-17 years with severe ulcerative colitis. The rearrangement links TRBV6-4 to TRBJ2-7; 11 bases agree with TRBD2. The CDR3, as DNA: TGTGCCAGCAGTGACTCGACACTAGCGGGAGAACCCACCTACGAGCAGTACTTC. It translates to CASSDSTLAGEPTYEQYF.